Listed below are T cell receptor beta chains from one sample, sequenced in a study of cytomegalovirus exposure and HLA in healthy donors. The assay was immunoSEQ multiplex PCR, and TCRdb's table has in-frame clones only and misses some. The repertoire holds around 180,000 clones, with less than 80% as singletons. Sequenced: PBMCs. These receptors all come from a woman in her thirties or forties in good health and CMV-seronegative. The CDR3 runs from the conserved cysteine through the conserved F or W. D genes are given only for firm matches. Rows may omit the clone size; those that give it use once, few, many or a size class.

clone_size: .
j_call: TRBJ2-7
v_call: TRBV5-4
d_call: TRBD2
cdr3_aa: CASSLRASGPYEQYF
cdr3_nt: TGTGCCAGCAGCTTGAGGGCTAGCGGTCCCTACGAGCAGTACTTC

clone_size: .
j_call: TRBJ2-1
v_call: TRBV7-2
d_call: TRBD1
cdr3_aa: CASSLIPGGYEQFF
cdr3_nt: TGTGCCAGCAGCCTCATACCAGGGGGATATGAGCAGTTCTTC

clone_size: few
j_call: TRBJ1-1
v_call: TRBV30
d_call: .
cdr3_aa: CAWTWGDTEAFF
cdr3_nt: TGTGCCTGGACTTGGGGGGACACTGAAGCTTTCTTT

clone_size: .
j_call: TRBJ2-7
v_call: TRBV6-4
d_call: .
cdr3_aa: CASSDRGLPVTYEQYF
cdr3_nt: TGTGCCAGCAGTGATCGAGGACTGCCAGTGACCTACGAGCAGTACTTC

clone_size: .
j_call: TRBJ1-4
v_call: TRBV27
d_call: .
cdr3_aa: CASSLSGGSLEKLFF
cdr3_nt: TGTGCCAGCAGTTTATCGGGGGGATCATTGGAAAAACTGTTTTTT

clone_size: .
j_call: TRBJ1-1
v_call: TRBV19
d_call: .
cdr3_aa: CASSIDWAGSSNTEAFF
cdr3_nt: TGTGCCAGTAGTATAGATTGGGCAGGGTCCTCGAACACTGAAGCTTTCTTT

clone_size: .
j_call: TRBJ1-5
v_call: TRBV6-1
d_call: TRBD1
cdr3_aa: CASSGTGGSQPQHF
cdr3_nt: TGTGCCAGCAGTGGGACAGGGGGTAGTCAGCCCCAGCATTTT

clone_size: .
j_call: TRBJ1-5
v_call: TRBV4-1
d_call: TRBD1
cdr3_aa: CASSQQGAGSNQPQHF
cdr3_nt: TGCGCCAGCAGCCAACAGGGGGCTGGGAGCAATCAGCCCCAGCATTTT

clone_size: .
j_call: TRBJ2-1
v_call: TRBV11-3
d_call: TRBD2
cdr3_aa: CASRSPLAGDEDNEQFF
cdr3_nt: TGTGCCAGCAGATCCCCGTTGGCGGGGGACGAAGACAATGAGCAGTTCTTC

clone_size: .
j_call: TRBJ2-5
v_call: TRBV5-1
d_call: TRBD2
cdr3_aa: CASSPQTGGGETQYF
cdr3_nt: TGCGCCAGCAGCCCCCAAACGGGAGGGGGAGAGACCCAGTACTTC

clone_size: .
j_call: TRBJ2-7
v_call: TRBV6-6
d_call: TRBD2
cdr3_aa: CASSYSGGSGRPEQYF
cdr3_nt: TGTGCCAGCAGTTACTCGGGGGGGTCAGGTCGACCCGAGCAGTACTTC